The rows below give T cell receptor beta chains drawn from one sample of a study of OX40 agonist ivuxolimab in advanced cancers. Sequenced by immunoSEQ multiplex PCR; TCRdb stores in-frame clones only, minus some. The repertoire holds more than 70,000 clones, with roughly 93% as singletons. Material: CD4+ or CD8+ T cells sorted from blood, obtained in a trial of the OX40 agonist ivuxolimab. The receptors originated from an adult with an advanced solid tumor such as melanoma, head and neck, liver or kidney cancer. The CDR3 runs from the conserved cysteine through the conserved F or W. A D gene is named only where the DNA matches it firmly. Size tells how often a clone was seen (once, few, many) or the class of an expanded clone, and some rows leave it out.

v_gene,d_gene,j_gene,abundance,CDR3nt,CDR3aa
TRBV7-2,NA,TRBJ2-5,NA,TGTGCCAGCAGACGGACAGACATCCAAGAGACCCAGTACTTC,CASRRTDIQETQYF
TRBV27,NA,TRBJ1-6,NA,TGTGCCAGCAGCTACAGGGTTGTTAGTTCACCCCTCCACTTT,CASSYRVVSSPLHF
TRBV15,NA,TRBJ2-7,NA,TGTGCCACCAGCAGAACGCGAGCAGGGCCGGCCTACGAGCAGTACTTC,CATSRTRAGPAYEQYF
TRBV19,TRBD1,TRBJ2-5,NA,TGTGCCAGTAGTATCGGCCTCGCGGCAGGGGGCGCGGAGACCCAGTACTTC,CASSIGLAAGGAETQYF
TRBV28,TRBD1,TRBJ1-2,NA,TGTGCCAGCAGTTTAGGACAGGGAACTCTCTATGGCTACACCTTC,CASSLGQGTLYGYTF
TRBV10-3,NA,TRBJ1-3,NA,TGTGCCATCGGGGCCTCGGGGGGAAACACCATATATTTT,CAIGASGGNTIYF
TRBV5-1,TRBD2,TRBJ2-3,NA,TGCGCCAGCAGCTTGGCCGGTGGAGCGGGAGTAGCAGATACGCAGTATTTT,CASSLAGGAGVADTQYF
TRBV5-1,TRBD1,TRBJ1-3,NA,TGCGCCAGCAGCCACGGGACAGGGGGAAACACCATATATTTT,CASSHGTGGNTIYF
TRBV4-1,TRBD1,TRBJ2-2,once,TGCGCCAGCAGCCGGGTTTCAACAGGGGGGAACACCGGGGAGCTGTTTTTT,CASSRVSTGGNTGELFF
TRBV19,NA,TRBJ1-1,NA,TGTGCCAGTACCTCGATTGGGAACACTGAAGCTTTCTTT,CASTSIGNTEAFF
TRBV7-2,TRBD1,TRBJ1-3,NA,TGTGCCAGCAGCTGGGACAGGGAGAGGTCTGGAAACACCATATATTTT,CASSWDRERSGNTIYF
TRBV15,NA,TRBJ2-1,once,TGTGCCACCAGCAGACAGGGGACCGGGACTACCGAGCAGTTCTTC,CATSRQGTGTTEQFF
TRBV7-2,NA,TRBJ2-2,NA,TGTGCCAGCAGCTTAGGACAGAACACCGGGGAGCTGTTTTTT,CASSLGQNTGELFF
TRBV11-2,TRBD1,TRBJ2-7,NA,TGTGCCAGCAGCTCAGCCGGGACAGGGGTGTACGAGCAGTACTTC,CASSSAGTGVYEQYF
TRBV27,TRBD2,TRBJ2-5,NA,TGTGCCAGCAGTTTGCTCGGGACTAGCGGTAACCAAGAGACCCAGTACTTC,CASSLLGTSGNQETQYF
TRBV6-5,NA,TRBJ2-1,NA,TGTGCCAGCAGTTACTCTGCTAGCTCGGCGAATGAGCAGTTCTTC,CASSYSASSANEQFF
TRBV7-2,NA,TRBJ1-3,NA,TGTGCCAGCAGCTTAGGGTCATTCTCTGGAAACACCATATATTTT,CASSLGSFSGNTIYF
TRBV7-3,NA,TRBJ2-7,NA,TGTGCCAGCAGCTCCAGCGGCGCGCAGACCTACGAGCAGTACTTC,CASSSSGAQTYEQYF
TRBV18,NA,TRBJ2-6,NA,TGTGCCAGCTCACCACCCAACAGGTTATACTCTGGGGCCAACGTCCTGACTTTC,CASSPPNRLYSGANVLTF
TRBV7-2,NA,TRBJ2-7,NA,TGTGCCAGCAGCTTAGGGCCTGGGCAGGACCAGTACTTC,CASSLGPGQDQYF
TRBV10-3,NA,TRBJ1-1,NA,TGTGCCATCAGTAAGACAGCTGAAAGTGGAGCTTTCTTT,CAISKTAESGAFF
TRBV9,NA,TRBJ1-5,NA,TGTGCCAGCAGCCTCTGGGAACCCCAGCATTTT,CASSLWEPQHF
TRBV9,NA,TRBJ2-5,NA,TGTGCCAGCAGCGTAGGGGGTAGGACGCAAGAGACCCAGTACTTC,CASSVGGRTQETQYF
TRBV6-6,TRBD1,TRBJ1-5,once,TGTGCCAGCAGTTATGACAGGGGGAGCAATCAGCCCCAGCATTTT,CASSYDRGSNQPQHF
TRBV7-6,TRBD2,TRBJ2-2,once,TGTGCCAGCGGGCGGGGGACGAACACCGGGGAGCTGTTTTTT,CASGRGTNTGELFF
TRBV5-4,TRBD2,TRBJ2-1,NA,TGTGCCAGCAGCTCCGGGGGGCTTAGCGGGAGCTATGAGCAGTTCTTC,CASSSGGLSGSYEQFF
TRBV6-6,NA,TRBJ1-5,NA,TGTGCCAGCACGTCGGGGGGTCTCAATCAGCCCCAGCATTTT,CASTSGGLNQPQHF
TRBV7-2,TRBD2,TRBJ2-5,NA,TGTGCCAGCAGCTCCTCGGGGCTAGCGGGAGGACAAGAGACCCAGTACTTC,CASSSSGLAGGQETQYF
TRBV7-3,TRBD2,TRBJ2-1,NA,TGTGCCAGCAGCTTAAACCCGGTACTAGCGGCCTCCTACAATGAGCAGTTCTTC,CASSLNPVLAASYNEQFF
TRBV2,NA,TRBJ1-1,NA,TGTGCCAGCAGTGGGTCCAGGGTGTTTACTGAAGCTTTCTTT,CASSGSRVFTEAFF
TRBV5-1,NA,TRBJ2-7,NA,TGCGCCAGCAGCTCTTCTAAGGGCTCCTACGAGCAGTACTTC,CASSSSKGSYEQYF